Below are 18 T cell receptor beta chains sequenced from a single sample in a study of CD8+CD57+ T cells in acquired aplastic anemia. Genomic DNA provided the template from which TCR beta VDJ and CDR3 profiles were obtained. MiXCR was run by TCRdb on the reads, yielding one entry per CDR3 protein. Of hundreds of thousands of distinct CDR3 sequences listed, about 70% are singletons. Sequences were obtained from sorted CD4+, CD8+, or CD8+CD57+ T cells (not recorded which) from PBMCs. All receptors come from a human donor in good health, serving as a control.

As for this clonotype: At one of its ends the junction is not consistent with the germline gene, which may arise from a read error. The chain joins TRBV7-2 to TRBJ1-2; perhaps TRBD1 as D (6 bases). Germline loops: CDR1 SGHTA, CDR2 FQGNSA. The CDR3 consists of 13 residues. DNA of the CDR3: TGTGCCAGCAGCTTAGTCGTCACCGGGGGCCTGATTTTT. Encoded protein: CASSLVVTGGLIF.

The rearrangement uses TRBV2 and TRBJ2-5; tentatively, D is TRBD2 (6 bases). From germline, CDR1 is SNHLY and CDR2 FYNNEI. Deletions cut 6 bases from V and 10 bases from J, with 12 bases between. The CDR3 runs to 11 residues. Here the CDR3 reads CASSKRTIQYF. CDR3 in DNA: TGTGCCAGCAGCAAAAGGACTATCCAGTACTTC.

In its sample, this clonotype was seen many times. The chain combines TRBV2 with TRBJ1-2; D gene unclear. The CDR3 runs 13 residues. V lost 1 base and J lost 6, with 9 bases in between. Germline V CDR1 and CDR2: SNHLY, FYNNEI. The CDR3 region has the DNA TGTGCCAGCAGTGAAGGAGAATATGATGGCTACACCTTC. Protein sequence: CASSEGEYDGYTF.

The gene calls are TRBV7-2 and TRBJ1-1, with 9 bases identical to TRBD1. The CDR3 loop spans 18 amino acids. The V segment lost 5 bases and the J segment 0 bases; nucleotides outside the gene matches: 13. Germline CDR1 is SGHTA and CDR2 is FQGNSA. The CDR3 reads CASSKAPGTGNMNTEAFF. For the CDR3, the DNA is TGTGCCAGCAGCAAAGCCCCCGGGACAGGGAACATGAACACTGAAGCTTTCTTT.

This chain connects TRBV7-2 to TRBJ1-2; D is uncertain. CDR1 is SGHTA and CDR2 is FQGNSA in the germline V gene. The CDR3 contains 13 residues. V dropped 5 bases and J dropped 8 bases, with 15 bases sitting between them. This chain's CDR3 is CASSPRGVQGYTF. The CDR3 DNA follows: TGTGCCAGCAGCCCCCGCGGGGTGCAAGGCTACACCTTC.

The chain recombines TRBV2 with TRBJ2-3; D gene unclear. V was shortened by 3 bases and J by 7 bases, with 14 bases between the two germline ends. The CDR3 runs 14 residues. CDR1 and CDR2 from the germline V gene are SNHLY and FYNNEI. The CDR3 DNA follows: TGTGCCAGCAGTGATCGAGCAGAATCCAATACGCAGTATTTT. It specifies CASSDRAESNTQYF.

This clonotype was counted many times. At one boundary the junction diverges from the germline segment, which might be a read error. The chain employs TRBV20-1 and TRBJ1-3; 8 nucleotides align to TRBD1. The CDR3 runs 13 residues. CDR1 is DFQATT and CDR2 is SNEGSKA in the germline V gene (reference sequence). CDR3 in amino acids: CSAAGGTGNAIYF. CDR3 DNA: TGCAGTGCTGCAGGGGGCACTGGAAACGCCATATATTTT.

This clonotype was picked up many times. The chain recombines TRBV5-1 with TRBJ2-5; tentative D call: TRBD2 (5 bases). The CDR3 contains 17 residues. CDR1 is SGHRS, CDR2 YFSETQ, per germline. Trimming stripped 0 bases from V and 2 bases from J, with 17 bases between. Here the CDR3 reads CASSLGGDTTRQETQYF. As DNA, the CDR3 is TGCGCCAGCAGCTTGGGGGGAGACACGACAAGACAAGAGACCCAGTACTTC.

Regarding this clonotype: Since no conserved phenylalanine or tryptophan closes the CDR3, a read error is the likely cause. No DNA is shown, since the ends of the CDR3 on it are uncertain; the CDR3 is the one TCRdb lists. The chain has TRBV7-9 and TRBJ1-1; the table's D call TRBD1 went unverified against the DNA. Looked up from germline, CDR1 is SEHNR and CDR2 is FQNEAQ (reference sequence). The CDR3 sequence runs 13 residues, both termini included. The chain's CDR3 is CATSRDITGLAYL.

This clonotype has at least ten counts. The chain has TRBV2 and TRBJ2-6, with D tentatively TRBD1 (5 bases). V shed 5 bases and J shed 11 bases, with 7 bases lying between them. The CDR3 extends over 11 amino acids. Germline CDR1 and CDR2: SNHLY and FYNNEI. This chain's CDR3 is CASSSRDVLTF. The CDR3 DNA is TGTGCCAGCAGTAGCAGGGACGTCCTGACTTTC.

Only one count was recorded for this clonotype. The chain carries TRBV7-9 and TRBJ1-2; tentative D call: TRBD1 (6 bases). Germline CDR1 SEHNR, CDR2 FQNEAQ (reference sequence). The CDR3 length is 15 residues. V lost 7 bases, J lost 11 bases, and 26 bases lay in between. DNA of the CDR3: TGTGCCAGCACCCAAACTATCGGGGCAGGGGAAGGGTACACCTTC. This translates into CASTQTIGAGEGYTF.

The chain combines TRBV9 with TRBJ1-6, with TRBD1 identical over 7 bases. The length of the CDR3 is 14 residues. V gave up 4 bases and J gave up 19 bases; unmatched junction bases: 17. Germline-derived CDR1 and CDR2 are SGDLS and YYNGEE. The CDR3 sequence: CASSPGGGGSALHF. The CDR3 region has the DNA TGTGCCAGCAGCCCAGGGGGGGGAGGTTCAGCTCTTCACTTT.

This clonotype has ten or more counts. The chain is built from TRBV29-1 and TRBJ2-7; 8 bases map to TRBD1. The CDR3 is 15 residues long. Germline V gene sequence: CDR1 SQVTM, CDR2 ANQGSEA. With V trimmed by 4 bases and J by 2 bases, 10 bases remained unmatched. The CDR3 DNA sequence: TGCAGCGTTGTGTCCAGGGGGCGGACCACCTACGAGCAGTACTTC. It specifies CSVVSRGRTTYEQYF.

Of note for this clonotype: A junction end diverges from the germline sequence, so it may reflect a read error. V is TRBV7-8 and J is TRBJ2-3; maybe TRBD2 (6 bases). The CDR3 sequence is 15 residues long. CDR1 and CDR2 (germline): SGHVS, FQNEAQ. CDR3 protein: CASSLAPAGTDTQYF. CDR3 DNA: TGTGCCAGCAGCCTAGCGCCGGCGGGCACAGATACGCAGTATTTT.

Regarding this clonotype: The germline gene is not matched at one end of the junction; a read error may be the cause. The V and J genes are TRBV7-6 and TRBJ1-6; a weak D match, TRBD1 (6 bases). The CDR3 is 15 residues long. Germline CDR1 and CDR2: SGHVS and FNYEAQ. Written as DNA, the CDR3 is TGTGCCAGCAGCCTAGGACTTGTAACAGGGTCACCCCTGCACTTT. Translating gives CASSLGLVTGSPLHF.

The chain combines TRBV11-2 with TRBJ1-3; D is possibly TRBD1 (5 bases). Germline V gives CDR1 SGHAT, CDR2 FQNNGV. This CDR3 spans 16 amino acids. The V end lost 5 bases, the J end lost 2 bases, and 16 bases lay between the germline ends. CDR3 sequence (DNA): TGTGCCAGCAGCCCCCGATGGGGGGGGGCTGGAAACACCATATATTTT. Protein product: CASSPRWGGAGNTIYF.

The V call is TRBV6-1, the J call TRBJ2-7; TRBD1 is a possible D gene (6 bases). Germline lookup yields CDR1 MNHNS and CDR2 SASEGT. The CDR3 contains 11 residues. V was shortened by 7 bases and J by 9 bases, with 13 bases between the two germline ends. The CDR3 region is CASTLRQAQYF. CDR3 nucleotide sequence: TGTGCCAGCACCTTAAGACAGGCGCAGTACTTC.

Comments on this clonotype: The junction and the germline gene differ at one end; a read error may be behind it. The chain links TRBV7-3 to TRBJ1-2; no firm D call. CDR1 and CDR2 from the germline V gene are SGHTA and FQGTGA. CDR3 size: 13 residues. CDR3 amino acids: CASSQDSGWSYTF. CDR3 nucleotide sequence: TGTGCCAGCAGCCAGGATTCCGGGTGGAGCTACACTTTC.